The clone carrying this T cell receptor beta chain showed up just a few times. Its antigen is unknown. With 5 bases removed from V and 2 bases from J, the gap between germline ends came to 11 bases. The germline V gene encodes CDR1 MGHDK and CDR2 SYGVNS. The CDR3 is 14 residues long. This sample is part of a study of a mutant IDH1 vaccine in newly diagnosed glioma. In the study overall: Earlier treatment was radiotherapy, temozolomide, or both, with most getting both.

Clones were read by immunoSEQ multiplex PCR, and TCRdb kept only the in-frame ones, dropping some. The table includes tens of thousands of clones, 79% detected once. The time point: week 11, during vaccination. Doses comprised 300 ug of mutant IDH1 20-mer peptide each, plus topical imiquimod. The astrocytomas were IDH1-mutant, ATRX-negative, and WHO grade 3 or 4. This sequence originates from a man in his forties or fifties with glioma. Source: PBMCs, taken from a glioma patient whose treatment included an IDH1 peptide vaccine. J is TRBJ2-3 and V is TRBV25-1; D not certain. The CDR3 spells CASSQHSLTDTQYF. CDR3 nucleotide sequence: TGTGCCAGCAGTCAGCACAGCCTCACAGATACGCAGTATTTT.